This TCR beta chain was identified in a study of human T cells and chemical hapten exposure. Overall study: 2% DPC was applied to around 2 cm by around 2 cm of upper inner arm skin for sensitization.

At least ten counts were recorded for this clonotype. Its matching antigen is unknown. Points from the study as a whole: High-frequency TCRs, those above 1 in 1000, stayed the same after DPC sensitization.

Time point of the sample: patch test 1, 2 weeks after DPC sensitization. Described treatment: therapeutic diphenylcyclopropenone sensitization with weekly scalp DPC. Alopecia patients between 18 and 70 years old and suitable for DPC were used as donors. Authors' methods: Ranging from about 20,000 to 690,600, TCR counts per sample had a median value of around 90,000. MiXCR, applied by TCRdb to the RACE reads, yields one record per CDR3 protein. These V and J calls originate from TCRdb's pipeline instead of the authors' own analysis. The sample holds around 71,000 distinct CDR3 sequences, approximately 9.8% seen once. Germline V gene data show CDR1 as LNHNV and CDR2 as YYDKDF (reference sequence). The CDR3 length is 14 residues. With V trimmed by 7 bases and J by 8 bases, 11 bases remained unmatched.

The receptor was isolated from a woman aged 40 to 49 with alopecia areata. Some clones in this sample may be carry-over from other donors' samples. The sequencing here drew on whole blood, taken in connection with sensitization to the hapten diphenylcyclopropenone (DPC). The chain links TRBV15 to TRBJ2-1; 7 positions agree with TRBD2. The CDR3, as DNA: TGTGCCACCACCCCCCCCACGGGAGGATATGAGCAGTTCTTC. Protein product: CATTPPTGGYEQFF. Combining the CDR3 with reference TRBV15 and TRBJ2-1 gives the whole variable domain DAMVIQNPRYQVTQFGKPVTLSCSQTLNHNVMYWYQQKSSQAPKLLFHYYDKDFNNEADTPDNFQSRRPNTSFCFLDIRSPGLGDTAMYLCATTPPTGGYEQFFGPGTRLTVL.